One sample yielded the 24 T cell receptor beta chains listed below, sequenced in a study of cytomegalovirus exposure and HLA in healthy donors. PCR involved 60 Vbeta and 13 Jbeta primers. Sequencing used immunoSEQ multiplex PCR; TCRdb keeps in-frame clones, though not all of them. The sample has roughly 100,000 clones; less than 80% are singletons. Sequenced: PBMCs. These receptors came from a woman between 45 and 60 years old in good health and CMV-seropositive.

The rearrangement uses TRBV20-1 and TRBJ1-1; D is ambiguous. The CDR3 contains 11 residues. Looked up from germline, CDR1 is DFQATT and CDR2 is SNEGSKA (reference sequence). CDR3 in amino acids: CSAEVNTEAFF. The CDR3 bases are TGCAGCGCGGAGGTGAACACTGAAGCTTTCTTT.

Details on this clone: The sample carries other DNA sequences with the same CDR3. This rearrangement joins TRBV5-6 to TRBJ2-1, with TRBD2 matching 8 bases. CDR1 and CDR2 from the germline V gene are SGHDT and YYEEEE. The CDR3 runs to 15 residues. The ends lost 0 bases at V and 2 bases at J; junction bases unmatched: 1. For the CDR3, the DNA is TGTGCCAGCAGCTTGGGCGGGGGGCCCTACAATGAGCAGTTCTTC. Residues: CASSLGGGPYNEQFF.

The V gene is TRBV10-3, the J gene TRBJ2-7; 8 nucleotides match TRBD1. The CDR3 extends over 17 amino acids. With 0 bases clipped from V and 1 base from J, the junction kept 8 bases outside the gene matches. Germline V gives CDR1 ENHRY, CDR2 SYGVKD. The CDR3 is CAISESGDRGRSYEQYF. In DNA, the CDR3 is TGTGCCATCAGTGAGTCGGGAGACAGGGGAAGGTCCTACGAGCAGTACTTC.

With regard to this clone: The junction does not match germline at one end; this may be a read error. The gene calls are TRBV28 and TRBJ2-3; TRBD2 matches at 15 bases. The germline gives CDR1 MDHEN, CDR2 SYDVKM. This CDR3 contains 18 residues. CDR3 nucleotide sequence: TGTGCCAGCAGTTGGGGCTTGGGACTAGCGGGGGGCACCGATACGCAGTATTTT. Protein: CASSWGLGLAGGTDTQYF.

J is TRBJ2-1 and V is TRBV7-3; 9 bases map to TRBD1. The CDR3 runs to 15 residues. V lost 4 bases to trimming and J lost 5 bases; unmatched junction nucleotides: 6. The germline gives CDR1 SGHTA, CDR2 FQGTGA. CDR3 region: CASSSQTGGDNEQFF. In DNA, the CDR3 is TGTGCCAGCAGCTCCCAGACAGGGGGGGACAATGAGCAGTTCTTC.

V usage is TRBV27 and J usage is TRBJ2-3; 8 nucleotides line up with TRBD1. The CDR3 covers 15 residues. Germline V gene data show CDR1 as MNHEY and CDR2 as SMNVEV (reference sequence). Unmatched junction bases numbered 5, after V lost 5 bases and J lost 1 base. The chain's CDR3 is CASSPGTGRTDTQYF. In nucleotides, the CDR3 is TGTGCCAGCAGTCCCGGGACAGGCCGCACAGATACGCAGTATTTT.

The J gene is TRBJ1-1, the V gene TRBV15; TRBD1 matches at 8 bases. Germline V gene data show CDR1 as LNHNV and CDR2 as YYDKDF (reference sequence). V lost 4 bases, J lost 2 bases, and 9 bases stayed unmatched. The CDR3 length is 16 residues. CDR3: CATSTGGAFFNTEAFF. The CDR3 coding sequence is TGTGCCACCAGCACAGGGGGCGCATTTTTCAACACTGAAGCTTTCTTT.

The chain is built from TRBV7-9 and TRBJ1-3, with TRBD1 identical over 9 bases. The CDR3 is 17 amino acids. Germline values: CDR1 SEHNR, CDR2 FQNEAQ (reference sequence). V shed 4 bases, J shed 1 base, and the junction held 8 bases outside the gene matches. The DNA for the CDR3 is TGTGCCAGCAGCTCACCCGAGACAGGGGGTTCTGGAAACACCATATATTTT. Residues: CASSSPETGGSGNTIYF.

V is TRBV5-1 and J is TRBJ1-5; D gene uncertain. Per germline, CDR1 SGHRS and CDR2 YFSETQ. The V end was cut by 4 bases, the J end by 7 bases, with 12 bases between. This CDR3 has 13 residues. CDR3: CASSPDAGQPQHF. Written as DNA, the CDR3 is TGCGCCAGCAGCCCAGACGCGGGCCAGCCCCAGCATTTT.

This rearrangement joins TRBV5-6 to TRBJ2-1, with TRBD2 matching 8 bases. CDR3 size: 16 residues. Germline trimming cut 2 bases from V and 3 bases from J; bases unmatched to any gene: 7. CDR1 and CDR2 from the germline V gene are SGHDT and YYEEEE. The CDR3 reads CASSFGSGGVYNEQFF. The CDR3 coding sequence is TGTGCCAGCAGCTTTGGAAGCGGGGGAGTCTACAATGAGCAGTTCTTC.

The chain employs TRBV9 and TRBJ2-7; 7 positions agree with TRBD1. Looked up from germline, CDR1 is SGDLS and CDR2 is YYNGEE. The CDR3 loop spans 15 amino acids. Trimming removed 4 bases from V and 2 bases from J; junction bases left unmatched: 9. In DNA, the CDR3 is TGTGCCAGCAGCCCGGGACAGATCGGCACCTACGAGCAGTACTTC. Its translation is CASSPGQIGTYEQYF.

The V gene is TRBV6-4, the J gene TRBJ1-1; D is uncertain. CDR3 length: 13 amino acids. The ends were cut back, 5 bases at V and 3 bases at J, with 10 bases in the middle. Germline V CDR1 and CDR2: MRHNA, SNTAGT. The DNA for the CDR3 is TGTGCCAGCAGTTACACGGAGTACACTGAAGCTTTCTTT. Translated: CASSYTEYTEAFF.

This sequence joins TRBV6-5 and TRBJ2-3; TRBD2 might be the D (5 bases). V lost 6 bases, J lost 5 bases, and 18 bases lay in between. This CDR3 comprises 15 residues. Germline values: CDR1 MNHEY, CDR2 SVGAGI. CDR3 nucleotides: TGTGCCAGCAGCCCCCGGGGAGCTCTGGGAGATACGCAGTATTTT. Translation gives CASSPRGALGDTQYF.

V gene TRBV5-6 combines with J gene TRBJ1-2, with no clear D. Between the trimmed V and J ends, which lost 2 bases and 6 bases, there was a span of 11 bases. The germline V gene has CDR1 SGHDT and CDR2 YYEEEE. The CDR3 loop spans 13 amino acids. The CDR3 DNA reads as TGTGCCAGCAGCTTTGTCTTGGCGGATGGCTACACCTTC. It is translated as CASSFVLADGYTF.

Here the CDR3 DNA reads TGTGCCAGCAGTCGTAGACGAGGGAGGGACACTGAAGCTTTCTTT. The encoded protein is CASSRRRGRDTEAFF. The V call is TRBV2, the J call TRBJ1-1, with no clear D. The CDR3 has 15 residues. V was shortened by 5 bases and J by 3 bases, with 16 bases between the two germline ends. CDR1 and CDR2 from the germline V gene are SNHLY and FYNNEI.

The V call is TRBV28, the J call TRBJ1-1; possibly TRBD1 for D (5 bases). There are 13 residues in the CDR3. CDR1 and CDR2 from the germline V gene are MDHEN and SYDVKM. Trimming removed 7 bases at V and 5 bases at J, with 14 bases between. Here the CDR3 reads CASTQGVWTEAFF. In DNA, the CDR3 is TGTGCCAGCACCCAAGGGGTTTGGACTGAAGCTTTCTTT.

This clone was counted a few times. Other DNA sequences in the same sample also yield this CDR3. This sequence joins TRBV6-5 and TRBJ2-7; 9 bases fit TRBD1. The CDR3 sequence is 14 residues long. V shed 5 bases, J shed 3 bases, and the junction held 5 bases outside the gene matches. The germline gives CDR1 MNHEY, CDR2 SVGAGI. DNA of the CDR3: TGTGCCAGCAGTGCCGGGACAGGGATCTACGAGCAGTACTTC. Translation gives CASSAGTGIYEQYF.

The chain uses TRBV5-1 and TRBJ1-1; 7 nucleotides agree with TRBD1. The CDR3 sequence is 16 residues long. Germline V gives CDR1 SGHRS, CDR2 YFSETQ. With V trimmed by 0 bases and J by 0 bases, 5 bases remained unmatched. CDR3 DNA sequence: TGCGCCAGCAGCTTGGCCGGGACAGCCGTGAACACTGAAGCTTTCTTT. This translates into CASSLAGTAVNTEAFF. Combining the CDR3 with reference TRBV5-1 and TRBJ1-1 gives the whole variable domain KAGVTQTPRYLIKTRGQQVTLSCSPISGHRSVSWYQQTPGQGLQFLFEYFSETQRNKGNFPGRFSGRQFSNSRSEMNVSTLELGDSALYLCASSLAGTAVNTEAFFGQGTRLTVV.

A few counts support this clone. V and J are TRBV9 and TRBJ2-3, with TRBD2 matching 9 bases. The CDR3 is made up of 15 amino acids. The trim removed 3 bases at V and 5 bases at J, leaving 7 bases unmatched. From germline, CDR1 is SGDLS and CDR2 YYNGEE. CDR3 in DNA: TGTGCCAGCAGCGAGGCGGGGGGGCTCGAAGATACGCAGTATTTT. Translating it yields CASSEAGGLEDTQYF.

The chain uses TRBV28 and TRBJ1-6; D call uncertain. CDR1 is MDHEN and CDR2 is SYDVKM in the germline V gene. The germline V and J ends were trimmed by 6 bases and 9 bases, with 9 bases remaining between them. CDR3 length equals 12 residues. CDR3 in DNA: TGTGCCAGCAGGACTCAGAGTTCACCCCTCCACTTT. Amino acids: CASRTQSSPLHF.

This chain connects TRBV19 to TRBJ1-5; 11 bases map to TRBD1. Unmatched junction bases numbered 6, after V lost 5 bases and J lost 6 bases. Germline V gene data show CDR1 as LNHDA and CDR2 as SQIVND (reference sequence). This CDR3 region has 15 residues. CDR3 DNA: TGTGCCAGTAGTCCGTGGGACAGGGGGATTCAGCCCCAGCATTTT. As protein: CASSPWDRGIQPQHF.

The J gene is TRBJ2-5, the V gene TRBV4-3; the match to TRBD2 covers 13 bases. This CDR3 has 16 residues. V dropped 4 bases and J dropped 9; count of bases not matched to a gene: 11. Germline CDR1 is LGHNA and CDR2 is YSLEER. CDR3 protein: CASSPTTSGGGRAQYF. For the CDR3, the DNA is TGCGCCAGCAGCCCAACCACTAGCGGGGGGGGTCGGGCCCAGTACTTC.

This chain joins TRBV19 and TRBJ2-2; 7 bases map to TRBD2. The trim removed 7 bases at V and 0 bases at J, leaving 8 bases unmatched. Germline lookup yields CDR1 LNHDA and CDR2 SQIVND (reference sequence). This CDR3 is built from 16 residues. CDR3 sequence (DNA): TGTGCCAGTAAAAAACTGGGAGGGTCGAACACCGGGGAGCTGTTTTTT. It encodes CASKKLGGSNTGELFF.

This chain links TRBV2 with TRBJ2-7; 10 bases match TRBD1. The CDR3 runs 13 residues. V lost 4 bases and J lost 6; bases outside the gene matches: 3. Germline V CDR1 and CDR2: SNHLY, FYNNEI. CDR3 loop: CASSGDRGVEQYF. CDR3 DNA sequence: TGTGCCAGCAGTGGGGACAGGGGCGTCGAGCAGTACTTC.